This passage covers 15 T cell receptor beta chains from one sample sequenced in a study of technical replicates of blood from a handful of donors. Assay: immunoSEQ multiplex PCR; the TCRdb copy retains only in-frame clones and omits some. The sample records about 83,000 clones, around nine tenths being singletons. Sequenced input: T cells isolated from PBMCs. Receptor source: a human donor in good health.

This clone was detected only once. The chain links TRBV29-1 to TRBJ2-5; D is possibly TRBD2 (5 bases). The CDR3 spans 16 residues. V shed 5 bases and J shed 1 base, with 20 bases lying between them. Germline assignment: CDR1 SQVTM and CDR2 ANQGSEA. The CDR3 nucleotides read TGCAGCGTTTTCGGAGGAAATCTACCTCTCCAAGAGACCCAGTACTTC. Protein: CSVFGGNLPLQETQYF.

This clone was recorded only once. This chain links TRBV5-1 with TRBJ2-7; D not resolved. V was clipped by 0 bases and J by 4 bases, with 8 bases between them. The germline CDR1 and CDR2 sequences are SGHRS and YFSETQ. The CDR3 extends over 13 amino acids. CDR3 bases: TGCGCCAGCAGCTTGGCGGGTTCTTACGAGCAGTACTTC. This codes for CASSLAGSYEQYF.

CDR3 protein: CASSLSPSGGEETQYF. In DNA, the CDR3 is TGTGCCAGCAGCTTATCCCCCAGCGGGGGAGAGGAGACCCAGTACTTC. The V call is TRBV11-2, the J call TRBJ2-5; 8 bases are a match to TRBD2. With V trimmed by 2 bases and J by 5 bases, 10 bases remained unmatched. The germline V gene encodes CDR1 SGHAT and CDR2 FQNNGV. The CDR3 consists of 16 residues.

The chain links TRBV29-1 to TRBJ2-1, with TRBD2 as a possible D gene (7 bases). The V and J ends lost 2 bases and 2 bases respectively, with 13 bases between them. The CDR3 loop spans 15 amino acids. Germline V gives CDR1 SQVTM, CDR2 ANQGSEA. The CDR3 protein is CSVEYRGRAYNEQFF. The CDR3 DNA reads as TGCAGCGTTGAATATAGGGGGAGGGCCTACAATGAGCAGTTCTTC.

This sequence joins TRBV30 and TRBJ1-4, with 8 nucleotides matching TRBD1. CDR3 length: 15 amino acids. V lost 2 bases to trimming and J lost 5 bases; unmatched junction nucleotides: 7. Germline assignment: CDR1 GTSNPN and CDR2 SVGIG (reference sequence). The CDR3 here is CAWSPGQGANEKLFF. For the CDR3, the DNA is TGTGCCTGGAGTCCCGGGCAGGGGGCGAATGAAAAACTGTTTTTT.

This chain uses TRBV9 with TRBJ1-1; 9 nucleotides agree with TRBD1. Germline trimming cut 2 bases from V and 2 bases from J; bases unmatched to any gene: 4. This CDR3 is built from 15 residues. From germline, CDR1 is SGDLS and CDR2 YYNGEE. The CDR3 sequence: CASSVTGGLNTEAFF. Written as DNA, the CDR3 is TGTGCCAGCAGCGTCACAGGGGGCCTCAACACTGAAGCTTTCTTT.

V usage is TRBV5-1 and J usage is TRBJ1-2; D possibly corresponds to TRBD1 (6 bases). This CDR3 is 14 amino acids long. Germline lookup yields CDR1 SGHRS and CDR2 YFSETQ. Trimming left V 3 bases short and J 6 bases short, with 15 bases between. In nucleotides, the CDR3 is TGCGCCAGCAGCTCCGAGGGGGTCTGGGATGGCTACACCTTC. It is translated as CASSSEGVWDGYTF.

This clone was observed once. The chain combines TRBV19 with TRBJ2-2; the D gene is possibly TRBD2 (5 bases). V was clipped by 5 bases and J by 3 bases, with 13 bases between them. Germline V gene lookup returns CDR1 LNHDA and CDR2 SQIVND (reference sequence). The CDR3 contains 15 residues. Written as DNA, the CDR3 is TGTGCCAGTAGTTATCCGGGATTGGACACCGGGGAGCTGTTTTTT. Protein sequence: CASSYPGLDTGELFF.

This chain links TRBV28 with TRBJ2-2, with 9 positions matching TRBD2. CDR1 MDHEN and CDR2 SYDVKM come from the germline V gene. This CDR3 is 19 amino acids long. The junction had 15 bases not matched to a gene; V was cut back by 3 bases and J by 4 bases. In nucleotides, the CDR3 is TGTGCCAGCAGTTTCCCCCCTGGGGTAGCGGGGGATGTCACCGGGGAGCTGTTTTTT. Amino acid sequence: CASSFPPGVAGDVTGELFF.

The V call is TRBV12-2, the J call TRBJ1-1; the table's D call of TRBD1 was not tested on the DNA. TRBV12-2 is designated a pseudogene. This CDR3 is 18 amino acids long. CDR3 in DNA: TGTGCAAGTCGCCCTAAGAATGGGACAGGGGCCGATTACACTGAAGCTTTCTTT. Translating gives CASRPKNGTGADYTEAFF.

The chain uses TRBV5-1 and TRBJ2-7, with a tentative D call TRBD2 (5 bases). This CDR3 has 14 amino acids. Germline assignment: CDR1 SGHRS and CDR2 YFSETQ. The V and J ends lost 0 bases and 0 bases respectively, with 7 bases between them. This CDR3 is CASSLVGSSYEQYF. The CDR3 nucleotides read TGCGCCAGCAGCTTGGTTGGGAGCTCCTACGAGCAGTACTTC.

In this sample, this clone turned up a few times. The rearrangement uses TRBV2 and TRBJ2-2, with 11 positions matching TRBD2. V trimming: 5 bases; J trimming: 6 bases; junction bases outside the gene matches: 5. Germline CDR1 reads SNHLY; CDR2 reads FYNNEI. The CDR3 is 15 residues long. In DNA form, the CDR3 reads TGTGCCAGCAGTACTAGCGGGAGATGGGCCGGGGAGCTGTTTTTT. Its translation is CASSTSGRWAGELFF.

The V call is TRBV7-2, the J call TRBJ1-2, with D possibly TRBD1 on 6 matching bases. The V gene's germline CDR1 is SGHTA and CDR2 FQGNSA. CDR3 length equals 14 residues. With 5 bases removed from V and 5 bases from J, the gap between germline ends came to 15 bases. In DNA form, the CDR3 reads TGTGCCAGCAGCCTTTCCGGGACAAATTATGGCTACACCTTC. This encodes CASSLSGTNYGYTF.

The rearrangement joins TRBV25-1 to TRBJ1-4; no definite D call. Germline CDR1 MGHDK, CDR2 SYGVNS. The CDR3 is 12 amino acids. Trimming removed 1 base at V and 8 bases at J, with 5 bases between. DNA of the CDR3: TGTGCCAGCAGTGAATCTCCCGAAAAACTGTTTTTT. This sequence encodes CASSESPEKLFF.

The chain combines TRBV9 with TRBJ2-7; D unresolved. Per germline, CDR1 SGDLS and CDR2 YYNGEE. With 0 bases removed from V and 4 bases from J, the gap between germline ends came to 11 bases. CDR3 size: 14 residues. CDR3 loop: CASSVGASAYEQYF. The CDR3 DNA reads TGTGCCAGCAGCGTAGGAGCGTCGGCTTACGAGCAGTACTTC.